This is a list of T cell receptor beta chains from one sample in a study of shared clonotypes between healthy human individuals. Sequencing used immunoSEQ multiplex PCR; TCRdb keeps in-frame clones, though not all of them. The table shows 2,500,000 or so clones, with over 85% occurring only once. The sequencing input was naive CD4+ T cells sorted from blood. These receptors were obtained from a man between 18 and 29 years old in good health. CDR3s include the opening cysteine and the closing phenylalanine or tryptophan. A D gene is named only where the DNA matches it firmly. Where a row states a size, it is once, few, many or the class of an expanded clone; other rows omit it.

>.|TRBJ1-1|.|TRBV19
TGTGCCAGTAGTATACGAAGTAGGGGTGAAGCTTTCTTT
CASSIRSRGEAFF
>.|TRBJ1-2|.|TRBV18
TGTGCCAGCTCACCATCACGACAAGAATATGGCTACACCTTC
CASSPSRQEYGYTF
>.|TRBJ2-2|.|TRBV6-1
TGTGCCAGCAGTCTCCCTTCGAACACCGGGGAGCTGTTTTTT
CASSLPSNTGELFF
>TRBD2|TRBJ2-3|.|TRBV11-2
TGTGCCAGCAGTTTAAGCTTTAGGCGGGAGGGCCAGGCAGATACGCAGTATTTT
CASSLSFRREGQADTQYF
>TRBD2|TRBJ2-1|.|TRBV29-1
TGCAGCGTTGAGGTACGGACTAGCGGGCGTTGGCAGTTCTTC
CSVEVRTSGRWQFF
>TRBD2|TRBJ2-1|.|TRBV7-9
TGTGCCAGCAGTCTAGCGGGGGAGATAAGGGAGCAGTTCTTC
CASSLAGEIREQFF
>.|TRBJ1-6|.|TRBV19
TGTGCCAGCTGTCGAGGGGACGGACTTTCACCCCTCCACTTT
CASCRGDGLSPLHF
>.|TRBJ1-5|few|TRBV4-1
TGCGCCAGCAGCCCCGCAGCGGGCCTGCCCCAGCATTTT
CASSPAAGLPQHF
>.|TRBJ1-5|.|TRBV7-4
TGTGCCAGCAGCCCCTATTTCCCGATATATAGCAATCAGCCCCAGCATTTT
CASSPYFPIYSNQPQHF
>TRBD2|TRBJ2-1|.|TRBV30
TGTGCCTGGAGTCCTAGCGGGATCTACAATGAGCAGTTCTTC
CAWSPSGIYNEQFF
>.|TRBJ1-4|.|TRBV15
TGTGCCACCAGCAGAGAGCGGAGTAATGAAAAACTGTTTTTT
CATSRERSNEKLFF
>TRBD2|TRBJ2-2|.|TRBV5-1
TGCGCCAGCAGCTTGGGTCTTTTGGCGGGAGTCCCCGGGGAGCTGTTTTTT
CASSLGLLAGVPGELFF
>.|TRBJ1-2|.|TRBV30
TGTGCCTGGAGGCGGGCAGCCTCGCAGAGCTATGGCTACACCTTC
CAWRRAASQSYGYTF
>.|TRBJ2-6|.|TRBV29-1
TGCAGCGTCCTCGATCGGGACGGTTTATCTGGGGCCAACGTCCTGACTTTC
CSVLDRDGLSGANVLTF